Shown below are 3 T cell receptor beta chains from a single sample sequenced in a study of shared clonotypes between healthy human individuals. Naive CD8 cells lacked CD45RO, underwent positive selection for CCR7 and left out terminally differentiated effector memory CD45RA+ cells. Here immunoSEQ multiplex PCR was the method, and the copy in TCRdb shows in-frame clones only, minus some. The table includes around 580,000 clones, nearly 98% detected once. The sample consisted of naive CD8+ T cells sorted from blood. Receptors were obtained from a man in his thirties or forties in good health.

The chain combines TRBV5-4 with TRBJ1-5, with D unclear. CDR1 SGHNT and CDR2 YYREEE come from the germline V gene (reference sequence). The CDR3 sequence is 12 residues long. V lost 2 bases and J 5 bases, leaving 5 bases between the germline ends. The DNA for the CDR3 is TGTGCCAGCAGCTTCGGGGATCAGCCCCAGCATTTT. Protein: CASSFGDQPQHF.

The V and J genes are TRBV7-8 and TRBJ1-2, with a possible D match to TRBD1 (6 bases). V gave up 5 bases and J gave up 6 bases, with 13 bases separating them. From germline, CDR1 is SGHVS and CDR2 FQNEAQ. The CDR3 spans 13 residues. CDR3 residues: CASSRRGSDGYTF. As DNA, the CDR3 is TGTGCCAGCAGCCGCAGGGGTTCGGATGGCTACACCTTC.

The rearrangement uses TRBV7-8 and TRBJ1-5; D uncertain. The CDR3 has 15 amino acids. CDR1 and CDR2 (germline): SGHVS, FQNEAQ. The V gene lost 1 base and the J gene lost 3 bases, with 10 bases spanning the gap. The CDR3 DNA sequence: TGTGCCAGCAGCTTAGATATAACAGTCAATCAGCCCCAGCATTTT. This sequence encodes CASSLDITVNQPQHF.